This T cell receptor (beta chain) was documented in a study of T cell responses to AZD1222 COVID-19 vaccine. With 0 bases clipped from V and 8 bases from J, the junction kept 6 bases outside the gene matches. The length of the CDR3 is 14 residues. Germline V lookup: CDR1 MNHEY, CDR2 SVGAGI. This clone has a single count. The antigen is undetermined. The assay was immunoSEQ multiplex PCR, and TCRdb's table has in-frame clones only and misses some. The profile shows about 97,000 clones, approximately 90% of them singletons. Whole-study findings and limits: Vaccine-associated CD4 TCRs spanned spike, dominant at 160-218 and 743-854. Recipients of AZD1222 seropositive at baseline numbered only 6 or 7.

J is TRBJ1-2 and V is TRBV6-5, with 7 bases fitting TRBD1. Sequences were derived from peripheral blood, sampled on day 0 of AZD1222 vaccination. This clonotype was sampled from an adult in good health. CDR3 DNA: TGTGCCAGCAGTTACTCGGGCAGGGGGAACGGCTACACCTTC. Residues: CASSYSGRGNGYTF.